The 10 T cell receptor beta chains reported below all come from one sample, sequenced in a study of blood T cell repertoires in COVID-19. Sequencing was performed with immunoSEQ multiplex PCR; in TCRdb, only in-frame clones are kept and a portion is missing. The sample has 75,000 to 95,000 clones, roughly 80% seen once; the top ten hold about 3.4%. Sequenced input: peripheral blood. The receptor source for this set is a middle-aged man with acute or convalescent COVID-19.

This rearrangement joins TRBV28 to TRBJ2-7; weak D call: TRBD2 (5 bases). Per germline, CDR1 MDHEN and CDR2 SYDVKM. Trimming removed 2 bases at V and 6 bases at J, with 14 bases between. This CDR3 is 14 amino acids long. The CDR3 sequence is CASSLPGRGSEQYF. The CDR3 nucleotides read TGTGCCAGCAGTTTACCGGGGAGAGGCTCCGAGCAGTACTTC.

The chain employs TRBV3-1 (or the pseudogene TRBV3-2) and TRBJ2-3; D might be TRBD2 (7 bases). V lost 4 bases, J lost 3 bases, and 11 bases lay in between. The length of the CDR3 is 14 residues. Germline V gene lookup returns CDR1 LGHDT and CDR2 YNNKEL (reference sequence). The CDR3 DNA is TGTGCCAGCAGCCGAGGGGGGGGGACAGATACGCAGTATTTT. The encoded protein is CASSRGGGTDTQYF.

This chain joins TRBV27 and TRBJ1-3, with D unclear. The ends were cut back, 0 bases at V and 6 bases at J, with 9 bases in the middle. The CDR3 runs 14 residues. CDR1 and CDR2 from the germline V gene are MNHEY and SMNVEV (reference sequence). The chain's CDR3 is CASSLSAEANTIYF. CDR3 DNA sequence: TGTGCCAGCAGTTTATCGGCAGAGGCAAACACCATATATTTT.

Turning to this clone: One junction end disagrees with the germline gene, perhaps due to a read error. The rearrangement uses TRBV6-2 or TRBV6-3 and TRBJ2-1; 8 nucleotides line up with TRBD1. The CDR3 consists of 15 residues. CDR1 is MNHEY and CDR2 is SVGEGT in the germline V gene. CDR3 nucleotides: TGTGCCAGTAGTTCTCAGGGGGCTGACTACAATGAGCAGTTCTTC. Residues: CASSSQGADYNEQFF.

The gene calls are TRBV2 and TRBJ2-7; TRBD1 agrees at 9 bases. V trimming: 6 bases; J trimming: 7 bases; junction bases outside the gene matches: 7. This CDR3 comprises 13 residues. Germline CDR1 and CDR2: SNHLY and FYNNEI. CDR3 bases: TGTGCCAGCAGCGTACAGGGGGCTGATGAGCAGTACTTC. As protein: CASSVQGADEQYF.

This chain's CDR3 is CASSLSTYQETQYF. The CDR3 DNA reads as TGTGCCAGCAGCTTATCGACATACCAAGAGACCCAGTACTTC. This sequence joins TRBV7-2 and TRBJ2-5; D uncertain. Germline CDR1 and CDR2: SGHTA and FQGNSA. This CDR3 spans 14 amino acids. The germline V and J ends were trimmed by 2 bases and 0 bases, with 7 bases remaining between them.

The chain is built from TRBV19 and TRBJ1-6, with TRBD1 as a possible D gene (5 bases). The germline CDR1 and CDR2 sequences are LNHDA and SQIVND (reference sequence). Trimming left V 4 bases short and J 6 bases short, with 16 bases between. The CDR3 runs to 16 residues. The CDR3 nucleotides read TGTGCCAGTAGTAAGGTCGGGGGTGCGGGTAATTCACCCCTCCACTTT. Protein product: CASSKVGGAGNSPLHF.

The V call is TRBV7-9, the J call TRBJ1-2; perhaps TRBD1 as D (5 bases). Germline CDR1 is SEHNR and CDR2 is FQNEAQ (reference sequence). The CDR3 contains 13 residues. V gave up 3 bases and J gave up 6 bases, with 11 bases separating them. The DNA for the CDR3 is TGTGCCAGCAGCTTTCGGGGGTTCGATGGCTACACCTTC. It specifies CASSFRGFDGYTF. The whole variable domain, filled in from reference TRBV7-9 and TRBJ1-2, reads DTGVSQNPRHKITKRGQNVTFRCDPISEHNRLYWYRQTLGQGPEFLTYFQNEAQLEKSRLLSDRFSAERPKGSFSTLEIQRTEQGDSAMYLCASSFRGFDGYTFGSGTRLTVV.

The CDR3 reads CASSLASLTLNYGYTF. The CDR3 DNA reads TGTGCCAGCAGCTTAGCTTCGCTAACCTTAAACTATGGCTACACCTTC. V gene TRBV7-2 combines with J gene TRBJ1-2; no reliable D call. This CDR3 spans 16 amino acids. Germline V gene sequence: CDR1 SGHTA, CDR2 FQGNSA. V shed 0 bases and J shed 2 bases, with 13 bases lying between them.

The chain carries TRBV2 and TRBJ2-5; TRBD2 is a possible D gene (6 bases). Germline V gene sequence: CDR1 SNHLY, CDR2 FYNNEI. Trimming removed 11 bases from V and 3 bases from J, with 13 bases in between. The CDR3 runs 12 residues. CDR3 nucleotide sequence: TGTGCCGTATTAGAGCGGGAAGAGACCCAGTACTTC. It is translated as CAVLEREETQYF.